These T cell receptor beta chains were read from a single sample in a study of T cells after posttransplantation cyclophosphamide. Sequencing used immunoSEQ multiplex PCR; TCRdb keeps in-frame clones, though not all of them. Here the sample spans around 50,000 clones, about 91% being singletons. The sequenced sample was PBMCs. The receptors were sampled from a woman aged 45-65 years in good health and a related stem cell transplant donor. Both conserved end residues are part of each CDR3. The D gene is left open where the match is weak. Not all rows give a size; the values are once, few, many and, for expanded clones, a class.

D gene | J gene | clone size | V gene | CDR3 DNA | CDR3 protein
TRBD1 | TRBJ1-2 | NA | TRBV6-4 | TGTGCCAGCAGTCCCGGGACAGGGTTCTGGTATGGCTACACCTTC | CASSPGTGFWYGYTF
TRBD2 | TRBJ2-1 | NA | TRBV9 | TGTGCCAGCAGCGTAGCGGGTAGCGGGGTAACCTACAATGAGCAGTTCTTC | CASSVAGSGVTYNEQFF
NA | TRBJ2-3 | NA | TRBV15 | TGTGCCACCAGCAGAGATCTAGCATCAGATACGCAGTATTTT | CATSRDLASDTQYF
NA | TRBJ2-7 | NA | TRBV7-2 | TGTGCCAGCAGCTTAGAAGACAGCTACGAGCAGTACTTC | CASSLEDSYEQYF
TRBD2 | TRBJ2-5 | NA | TRBV5-1 | TGCGCCAGCAGCCCCGTGAATCGGGAGGGAGGGGAGACCCAGCACTTC | CASSPVNREGGETQHF
TRBD2 | TRBJ2-7 | NA | TRBV5-1 | TGCGCCAGCACCCCCCGACAGGCGGGGGGCGAGCAGTACTTC | CASTPRQAGGEQYF
TRBD1 | TRBJ1-1 | NA | TRBV28 | TGTGCCAGCAGTTTAAGAGGGACAGGGGGCTTATGGACTGAAGCTTTCTTT | CASSLRGTGGLWTEAFF
TRBD2 | TRBJ2-2 | NA | TRBV5-4 | TGTGCCAGCAGCTTTTCTCTAGCGGGGGGCACCGGGGAGCTGTTTTTT | CASSFSLAGGTGELFF
NA | TRBJ2-1 | NA | TRBV6-6 | TGTGCCAGCGCATTACTCCAACAGGGTCTCGGGGGGGAGCAGTTCTTC | CASALLQQGLGGEQFF
TRBD2 | TRBJ2-6 | NA | TRBV28 | TGTGCCAGCAGATTACTAGCGGGCTCCTCTGGGGCCAACGTCCTGACTTTC | CASRLLAGSSGANVLTF
NA | TRBJ1-1 | NA | TRBV6-1 | TGTGCCAGCAGACCCAGAAACACTGAAGCTTTCTTT | CASRPRNTEAFF
TRBD1 | TRBJ1-5 | NA | TRBV6-5 | TGTGCCAGCAGTCGACAGGGGGCAGGCCAGCCCCAGCATTTT | CASSRQGAGQPQHF
TRBD1 | TRBJ2-1 | NA | TRBV10-1 | TGCGCCAGCAGTGAGTCGACAGGGACAGGGGCGCCCAATGAGCAGTTCTTC | CASSESTGTGAPNEQFF
TRBD1 | TRBJ1-6 | NA | TRBV5-4 | TGTGCCAGCAGCGACAGGGTGGATAATTCACCCCTCCACTTT | CASSDRVDNSPLHF
TRBD1 | TRBJ1-5 | once | TRBV5-1 | TGCGCCAGCAGCCCAGGGACAGGGGGCGAAGTAAATCAGCCCCAGCATTTT | CASSPGTGGEVNQPQHF
NA | TRBJ2-1 | NA | TRBV6-5 | TGTGCCAGCAGTTACCGGCTAGCTAATCATGAGCAGTTCTTC | CASSYRLANHEQFF
NA | TRBJ2-1 | NA | TRBV4-2 | TGTGCCAGCAGCCATGAAAAGGCTTATGGTCAAACTGGGGCCAATGAGCAGTTCTTC | CASSHEKAYGQTGANEQFF
TRBD2 | TRBJ2-1 | NA | TRBV9 | TGTGCCAGCAGCTTACAAACTAGCGGGAGGGCCGGTGAGCAGTTCTTC | CASSLQTSGRAGEQFF
TRBD1 | TRBJ1-2 | few | TRBV2 | TGTGCCAGCAGAGGACAGGAAGACTATGGCTACACCTTC | CASRGQEDYGYTF
TRBD1 | TRBJ1-1 | NA | TRBV6-5 | TGTGCCAGCAGTTCCCCGGGACAGGGGGACACTGAAGCTTTCTTT | CASSSPGQGDTEAFF
NA | TRBJ1-2 | NA | TRBV5-1 | TGCGCCAGCAGCTCAGGGGAAGGCTACACCTTC | CASSSGEGYTF
NA | TRBJ1-6 | NA | TRBV28 | TGTGCCAGCAAACAGGGAGGGAATTCACCCCTCCACTTT | CASKQGGNSPLHF
TRBD1 | TRBJ2-6 | NA | TRBV28 | TGTGCCAGCAGTTCGACAGGGGTCGGGGCCAACGTCCTGACTTTC | CASSSTGVGANVLTF
TRBD2 | TRBJ2-3 | NA | TRBV5-1 | TGCGCCAGCATAGAAGGGACTAGCGGGGGGCCCAACCCCACAGATACGCAGTATTTT | CASIEGTSGGPNPTDTQYF
NA | TRBJ2-7 | NA | TRBV2 | TGTGCCAGCAGTGACAGGGGCTACGAGCAGTACTTC | CASSDRGYEQYF
TRBD2 | TRBJ2-5 | NA | TRBV25-1 | TGTGCCAGCAGTCGAACTAGCGGAGAGCAAGAGACCCAGTACTTC | CASSRTSGEQETQYF
TRBD2 | TRBJ2-3 | once | TRBV5-4 | TGTGCCAGCAGCTTGCCTAGCGGAGGGCCTAGTGGCACAGATACGCAGTATTTT | CASSLPSGGPSGTDTQYF
TRBD1 | TRBJ1-1 | NA | TRBV6-4 | TGTGCCCCCTTCCGGCGGACAGGCTGCACTGAAGCTTTCTTT | CAPFRRTGCTEAFF
NA | TRBJ1-4 | NA | TRBV7-8 | TGTGCCAGCAGTCCGGACAGCGAGGCAACTAATGAAAAACTGTTTTTT | CASSPDSEATNEKLFF
NA | TRBJ2-3 | NA | TRBV7-3 | TGTGCCAGCAGCTCTGCAGGGGAGGATACGCAGTATTTT | CASSSAGEDTQYF
TRBD1 | TRBJ1-2 | NA | TRBV5-8 | TGTGCCAGCAGCCTAAGACAGGGCGATGGCTACACCTTC | CASSLRQGDGYTF
TRBD2 | TRBJ2-3 | NA | TRBV19 | TGTGCCAGTAGTATGTGGCTAGCGGGGGCGGCAGATACGCAGTATTTT | CASSMWLAGAADTQYF
NA | TRBJ1-2 | NA | TRBV30 | TGTGCCTGGAGTGTAGGCGGAAGGGGCTACACCTTC | CAWSVGGRGYTF
TRBD2 | TRBJ2-4 | NA | TRBV11-3 | TGTGCCAGCAGCCCCGGGGGGGGAGGACGGAACATTCAGTACTTC | CASSPGGGGRNIQYF